The 9 T cell receptor beta chains below all came from one sample that was sequenced in a study of OX40 agonist ivuxolimab in advanced cancers. Profiled with immunoSEQ multiplex PCR; TCRdb holds only in-frame clones, not every one. The repertoire includes tens of thousands of clones, about 81% of them detected once, and roughly 1% sits in the top ten. The sequencing here drew on CD4+ or CD8+ T cells sorted from blood, taken in a trial of the OX40 agonist ivuxolimab. The source of these receptors is an adult with an advanced solid tumor such as melanoma, head and neck, liver or kidney cancer.

The rearrangement links TRBV30 to TRBJ1-1; D is uncertain. Germline V gene data show CDR1 as GTSNPN and CDR2 as SVGIG (reference sequence). CDR3 length: 14 residues. Trimming shortened V by 5 bases and J by 7 bases, and 20 bases separated the two germline ends. Written as DNA, the CDR3 is TGTGCCTGGGCTCCTGGCGGAGAAAATGTTGAAGCTTTCTTT. Its translation: CAWAPGGENVEAFF. The complete variable domain, with remaining parts taken from reference TRBV30 and TRBJ1-1, reads SQTIHQWPATLVQPVGSPLSLECTVEGTSNPNLYWYRQAAGRGLQLLFYSVGIGQISSEVPQNLSASRPQDRQFILSSKKLLLSDSGFYLCAWAPGGENVEAFFGQGTRLTVV.

This clone occurred once. The chain has TRBV19 and TRBJ1-5, with 9 bases matching TRBD1. V was pared by 4 bases and J by 5 bases, with 12 bases of the junction left unmatched. The CDR3 runs 17 residues. The germline V gene has CDR1 LNHDA and CDR2 SQIVND (reference sequence). CDR3: CASSTLPGQGDHQPQHF. Written as DNA, the CDR3 is TGTGCCAGTAGTACTTTACCGGGACAGGGCGATCATCAGCCCCAGCATTTT.

This clone has a single count. The chain uses TRBV2 and TRBJ2-7; 8 nucleotides align to TRBD1. The trim removed 5 bases at V and 0 bases at J, leaving 6 bases unmatched. Germline CDR1 is SNHLY and CDR2 is FYNNEI. The length of the CDR3 is 15 residues. CDR3 coding DNA: TGTGCCAGCAGTTTGACAGGGGCGAGCTCCTACGAGCAGTACTTC. Translating it yields CASSLTGASSYEQYF.

This clone was seen once. The chain links TRBV6-1 to TRBJ1-6; D uncertain. The length of the CDR3 is 15 residues. In germline, CDR1 is MNHNS, CDR2 SASEGT. V was shortened by 5 bases and J by 5 bases, with 13 bases between the two germline ends. The CDR3 loop is CASSRVLMNNSPLHF. Here the CDR3 DNA reads TGTGCCAGCAGTAGGGTTTTGATGAATAATTCACCCCTCCACTTT.

The chain couples TRBV4-1 to TRBJ2-1; 14 positions agree with TRBD2. Germline V gene sequence: CDR1 MGHRA, CDR2 YSYEKL. With 3 bases clipped from V and 10 bases from J, the junction kept 8 bases outside the gene matches. The CDR3 runs 16 residues. The CDR3 region is CASSHPTRTSGGEQFF. CDR3 DNA: TGCGCCAGCAGCCACCCTACTCGGACTAGCGGGGGGGAGCAGTTCTTC.

CDR3 DNA: TGTGCCAGCCCCGGGGCATCCGCTAACTATGGCTACACCTTC. Encoded protein: CASPGASANYGYTF. V and J are TRBV7-2 and TRBJ1-2, with a possible D match to TRBD1 (5 bases). The germline CDR1 and CDR2 sequences are SGHTA and FQGNSA. The CDR3 is made up of 14 amino acids. The ends were cut back, 8 bases at V and 0 bases at J, with 13 bases in the middle. Together with reference TRBV7-2 and TRBJ1-2, the CDR3 gives the full variable domain: GAGVSQSPSNKVTEKGKDVELRCDPISGHTALYWYRQSLGQGLEFLIYFQGNSAPDKSGLPSDRFSAERTGGSVSTLTIQRTQQEDSAVYLCASPGASANYGYTFGSGTRLTVV.

The chain couples TRBV6-1 to TRBJ1-5; D not resolved. The CDR3 loop spans 15 amino acids. Trimming stripped 0 bases from V and 15 bases from J, with 21 bases between. The V gene's germline CDR1 is MNHNS and CDR2 SASEGT. CDR3 bases: TGTGCCAGCAGTGAAGCGCTTAGGGAGGTCCGCGTAGGGCATTTT. Amino acid sequence: CASSEALREVRVGHF.

This clone was observed a handful of times. The chain has TRBV7-2 and TRBJ1-3; D gene ambiguous. Germline lookup yields CDR1 SGHTA and CDR2 FQGNSA. Trimming stripped 5 bases from V and 2 bases from J, with 4 bases between. The CDR3 runs 12 residues. DNA of the CDR3: TGTGCCAGCAGCGTTACTGGAAACACCATATATTTT. As protein: CASSVTGNTIYF.

The CDR3 nucleotides read TGTGCCAGCAGCTTAGCGGGGGGGCAAGAGACCCAGTACTTC. Protein sequence: CASSLAGGQETQYF. J is TRBJ2-5 and V is TRBV7-9, with 7 bases fitting TRBD2. The junction had 0 bases not matched to a gene; V was cut back by 0 bases and J by 2 bases. This CDR3 region has 14 residues. In germline, CDR1 is SEHNR, CDR2 FQNEAQ (reference sequence).